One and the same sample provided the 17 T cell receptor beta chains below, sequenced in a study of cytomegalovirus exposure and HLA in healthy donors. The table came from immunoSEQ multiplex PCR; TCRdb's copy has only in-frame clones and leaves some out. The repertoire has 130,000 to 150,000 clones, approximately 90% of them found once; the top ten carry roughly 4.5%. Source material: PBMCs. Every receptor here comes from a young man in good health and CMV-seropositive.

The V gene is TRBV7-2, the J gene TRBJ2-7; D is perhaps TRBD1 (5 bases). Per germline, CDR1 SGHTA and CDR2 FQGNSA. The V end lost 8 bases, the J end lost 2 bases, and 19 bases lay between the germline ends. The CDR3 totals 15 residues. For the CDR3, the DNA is TGTGCCAGCTCGAACCCCGTGCAGGGTACCTACGAGCAGTACTTC. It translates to CASSNPVQGTYEQYF.

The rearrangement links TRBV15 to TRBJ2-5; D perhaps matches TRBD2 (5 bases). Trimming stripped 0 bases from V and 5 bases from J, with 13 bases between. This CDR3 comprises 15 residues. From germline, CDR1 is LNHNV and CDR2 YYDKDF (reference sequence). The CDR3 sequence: CATSRDTTIRETQYF. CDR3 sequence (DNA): TGTGCCACCAGCAGAGACACGACTATCCGGGAGACCCAGTACTTC.

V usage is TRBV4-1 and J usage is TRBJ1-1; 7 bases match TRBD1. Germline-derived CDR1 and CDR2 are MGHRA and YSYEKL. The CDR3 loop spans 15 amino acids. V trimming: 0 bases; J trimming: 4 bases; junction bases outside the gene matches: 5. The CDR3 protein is CASSQEGGGGTEAFF. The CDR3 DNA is TGCGCCAGCAGCCAAGAAGGGGGCGGCGGCACTGAAGCTTTCTTT.

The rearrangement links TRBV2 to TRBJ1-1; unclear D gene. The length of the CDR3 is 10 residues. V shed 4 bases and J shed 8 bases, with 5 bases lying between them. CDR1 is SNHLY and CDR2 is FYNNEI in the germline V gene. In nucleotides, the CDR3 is TGTGCCAGCAGTGGGGCAGAAGCTTTCTTT. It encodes CASSGAEAFF. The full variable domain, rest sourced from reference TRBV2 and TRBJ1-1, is EPEVTQTPSHQVTQMGQEVILRCVPISNHLYFYWYRQILGQKVEFLVSFYNNEISEKSEIFDDQFSVERPDGSNFTLKIRSTKLEDSAMYFCASSGAEAFFGQGTRLTVV.

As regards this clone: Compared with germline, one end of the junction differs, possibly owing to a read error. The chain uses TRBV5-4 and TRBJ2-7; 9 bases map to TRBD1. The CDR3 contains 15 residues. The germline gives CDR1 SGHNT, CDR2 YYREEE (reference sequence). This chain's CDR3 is CASSLEADRGNEQYF. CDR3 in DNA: TGTGCCAGCAGTTTGGAGGCGGACAGGGGCAACGAGCAGTACTTC.

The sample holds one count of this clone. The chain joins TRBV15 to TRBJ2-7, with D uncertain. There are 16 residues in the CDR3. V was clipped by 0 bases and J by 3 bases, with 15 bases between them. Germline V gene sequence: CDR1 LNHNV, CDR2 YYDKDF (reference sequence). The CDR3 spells CATSRDPEEVNYEQYF. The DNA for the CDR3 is TGTGCCACCAGCAGAGATCCAGAAGAGGTTAACTACGAGCAGTACTTC.

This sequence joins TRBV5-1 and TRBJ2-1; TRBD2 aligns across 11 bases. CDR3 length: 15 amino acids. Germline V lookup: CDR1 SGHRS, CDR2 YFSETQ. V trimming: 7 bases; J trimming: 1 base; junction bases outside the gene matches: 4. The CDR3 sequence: CASQLAGESYNEQFF. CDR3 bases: TGCGCCAGCCAACTAGCGGGAGAGTCCTACAATGAGCAGTTCTTC.

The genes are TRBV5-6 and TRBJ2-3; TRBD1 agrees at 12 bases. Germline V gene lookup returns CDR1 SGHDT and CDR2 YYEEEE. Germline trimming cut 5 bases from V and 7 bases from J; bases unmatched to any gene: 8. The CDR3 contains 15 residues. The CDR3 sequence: CASSLPGQGANTQYF. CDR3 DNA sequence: TGTGCCAGCAGTTTACCGGGACAGGGGGCAAATACGCAGTATTTT. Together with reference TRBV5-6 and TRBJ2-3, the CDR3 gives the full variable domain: DAGVTQSPTHLIKTRGQQVTLRCSPKSGHDTVSWYQQALGQGPQFIFQYYEEEERQRGNFPDRFSGHQFPNYSSELNVNALLLGDSALYLCASSLPGQGANTQYFGPGTRLTVL.

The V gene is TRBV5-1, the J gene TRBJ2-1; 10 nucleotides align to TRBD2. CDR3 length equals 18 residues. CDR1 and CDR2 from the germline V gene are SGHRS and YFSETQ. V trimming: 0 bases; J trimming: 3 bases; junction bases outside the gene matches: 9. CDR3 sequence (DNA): TGCGCCAGCAGCTTGGCCTCGCTAGCGGGAGCCCTCTACAATGAGCAGTTCTTC. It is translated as CASSLASLAGALYNEQFF.

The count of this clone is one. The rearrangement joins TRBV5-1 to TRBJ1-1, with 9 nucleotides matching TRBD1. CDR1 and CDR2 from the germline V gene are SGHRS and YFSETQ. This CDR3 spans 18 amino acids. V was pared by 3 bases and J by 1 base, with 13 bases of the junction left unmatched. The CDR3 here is CASSSTTGGYGANTEAFF. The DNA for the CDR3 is TGCGCCAGCAGCTCAACTACAGGGGGCTATGGGGCGAACACTGAAGCTTTCTTT.

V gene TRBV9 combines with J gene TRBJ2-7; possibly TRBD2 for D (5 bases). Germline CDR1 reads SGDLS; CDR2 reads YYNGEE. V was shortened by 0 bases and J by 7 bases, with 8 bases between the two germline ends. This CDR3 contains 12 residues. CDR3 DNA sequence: TGTGCCAGCAGCGTAGGGCCGGGGGAGCAGTACTTC. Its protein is CASSVGPGEQYF.

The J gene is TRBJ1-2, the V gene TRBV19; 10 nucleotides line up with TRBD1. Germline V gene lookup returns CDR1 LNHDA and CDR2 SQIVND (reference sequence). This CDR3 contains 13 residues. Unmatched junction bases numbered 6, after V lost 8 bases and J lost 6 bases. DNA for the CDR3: TGTGCCAGTTACGGGACAGGGGATCATGGCTACACCTTC. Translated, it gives CASYGTGDHGYTF.

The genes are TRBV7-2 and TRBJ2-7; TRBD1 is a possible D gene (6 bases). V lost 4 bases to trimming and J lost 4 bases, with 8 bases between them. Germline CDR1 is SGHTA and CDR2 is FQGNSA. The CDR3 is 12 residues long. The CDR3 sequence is CASSSTGYEQYF. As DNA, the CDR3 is TGTGCCAGCAGCTCGACAGGATACGAGCAGTACTTC. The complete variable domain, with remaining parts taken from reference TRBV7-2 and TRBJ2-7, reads GAGVSQSPSNKVTEKGKDVELRCDPISGHTALYWYRQSLGQGLEFLIYFQGNSAPDKSGLPSDRFSAERTGGSVSTLTIQRTQQEDSAVYLCASSSTGYEQYFGPGTRLTVT.

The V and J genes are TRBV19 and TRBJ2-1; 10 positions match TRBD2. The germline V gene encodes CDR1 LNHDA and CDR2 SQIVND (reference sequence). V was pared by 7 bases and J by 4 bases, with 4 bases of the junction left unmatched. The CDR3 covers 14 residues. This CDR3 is CASKLAGEYNEQFF. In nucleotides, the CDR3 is TGTGCCAGTAAGCTAGCGGGAGAATACAATGAGCAGTTCTTC.

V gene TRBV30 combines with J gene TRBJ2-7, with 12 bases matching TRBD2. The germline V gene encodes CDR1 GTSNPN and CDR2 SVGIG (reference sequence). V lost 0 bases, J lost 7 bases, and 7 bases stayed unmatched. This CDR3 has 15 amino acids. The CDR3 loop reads CAWSVTSGGTEEQYF. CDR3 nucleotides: TGTGCCTGGAGTGTAACTAGCGGGGGGACTGAAGAGCAGTACTTC.

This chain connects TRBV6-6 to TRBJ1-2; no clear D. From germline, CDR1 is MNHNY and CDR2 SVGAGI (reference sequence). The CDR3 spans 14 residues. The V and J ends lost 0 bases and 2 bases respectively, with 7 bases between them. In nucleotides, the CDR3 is TGTGCCAGCAGTTACTCGCAACAGAACTATGGCTACACCTTC. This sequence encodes CASSYSQQNYGYTF.

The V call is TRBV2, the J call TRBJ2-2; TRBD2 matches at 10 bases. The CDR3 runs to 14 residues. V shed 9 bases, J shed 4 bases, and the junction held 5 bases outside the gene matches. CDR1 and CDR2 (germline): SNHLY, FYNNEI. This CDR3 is CASLLAGATGELFF. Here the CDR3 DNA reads TGTGCCAGTCTCCTAGCGGGAGCCACCGGGGAGCTGTTTTTT.